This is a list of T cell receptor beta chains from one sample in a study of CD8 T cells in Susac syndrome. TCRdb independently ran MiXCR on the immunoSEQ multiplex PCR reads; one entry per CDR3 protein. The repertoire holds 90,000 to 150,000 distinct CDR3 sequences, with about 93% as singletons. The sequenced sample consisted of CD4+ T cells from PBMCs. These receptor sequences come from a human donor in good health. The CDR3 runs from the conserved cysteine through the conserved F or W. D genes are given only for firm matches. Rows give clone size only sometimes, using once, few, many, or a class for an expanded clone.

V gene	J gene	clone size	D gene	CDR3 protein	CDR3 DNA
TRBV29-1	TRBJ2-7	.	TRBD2	CSVEGRSSGRYEQYF	TGCAGCGTTGAGGGGCGTTCTAGCGGGAGATACGAGCAGTACTTC
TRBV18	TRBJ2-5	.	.	CASSRTDQETQYF	TGTGCCAGCTCACGGACAGACCAAGAGACCCAGTACTTC
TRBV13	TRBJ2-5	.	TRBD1	CASSTAQGASETQYF	TGTGCCAGCAGCACGGCCCAGGGGGCTAGTGAGACCCAGTACTTC
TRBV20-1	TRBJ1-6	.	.	CSARDIGSSSYNSPLHF	TGCAGTGCTAGAGATATCGGCTCGAGCTCCTATAATTCACCCCTCCACTTT
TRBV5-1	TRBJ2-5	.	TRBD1	CASRDSDGETQYF	TGCGCCAGCCGGGACAGCGACGGGGAGACCCAGTACTTC
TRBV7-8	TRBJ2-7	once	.	CASSPVRGHYEQYF	TGTGCCAGCAGCCCCGTCCGGGGGCACTACGAGCAGTACTTC
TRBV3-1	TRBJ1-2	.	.	CASSRNPRNGYGYTF	TGTGCCAGCAGCCGAAATCCCAGAAATGGATATGGCTACACCTTC
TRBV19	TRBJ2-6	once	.	CASSITASGANVLTF	TGTGCCAGTAGTATTACGGCCTCTGGGGCCAACGTCCTGACTTTC
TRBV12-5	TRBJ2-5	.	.	CASGRDNQETQYF	TGTGCTAGTGGGAGGGACAACCAAGAGACCCAGTACTTC
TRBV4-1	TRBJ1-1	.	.	CASSQAGSGNTEAFF	TGCGCCAGCAGCCAAGCAGGGAGCGGGAACACTGAAGCTTTCTTT
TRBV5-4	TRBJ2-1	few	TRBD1	CASSLGQGAGNEQFF	TGTGCCAGCAGCTTGGGACAGGGGGCGGGCAATGAGCAGTTCTTC
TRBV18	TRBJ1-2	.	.	CASSPPARGYTF	TGTGCCAGCTCACCACCGGCCCGAGGCTACACCTTC
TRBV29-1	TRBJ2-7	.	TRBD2	CSVEDGGIYEQYF	TGCAGCGTTGAAGACGGGGGGATCTACGAGCAGTACTTC
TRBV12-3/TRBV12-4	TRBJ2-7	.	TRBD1	CASSLTGGSYEQYF	TGTGCCAGCAGTTTGACAGGGGGTTCCTACGAGCAGTACTTC
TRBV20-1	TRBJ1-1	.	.	CSARPRATTEAFF	TGCAGTGCTAGACCCCGGGCGACGACTGAAGCTTTCTTT
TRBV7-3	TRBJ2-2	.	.	CASSYSNTGELFF	TGTGCCAGCAGCTATTCAAACACCGGGGAGCTGTTTTTT
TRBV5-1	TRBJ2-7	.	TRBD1	CASRSGQGTYEQYF	TGCGCCAGCAGGTCCGGACAGGGGACCTACGAGCAGTACTTC
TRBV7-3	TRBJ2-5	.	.	CASSLLGIAGAVQETQYF	TGTGCCAGCAGCTTATTGGGAATTGCAGGGGCCGTCCAAGAGACCCAGTACTTC
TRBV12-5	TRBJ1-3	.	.	CASGHGNTIYF	TGTGCTAGTGGTCATGGAAACACCATATATTTT
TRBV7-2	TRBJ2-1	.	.	CASRSHTTSSWNEQFF	TGTGCCAGCCGGAGCCACACGACCTCGTCCTGGAATGAGCAGTTCTTC
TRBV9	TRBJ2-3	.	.	CASSAEVRDTQYF	TGTGCCAGCAGCGCGGAAGTCCGAGATACGCAGTATTTT
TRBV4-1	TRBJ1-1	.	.	CASSQLGENTEAFF	TGCGCCAGCAGCCAACTCGGTGAGAACACTGAAGCTTTCTTT
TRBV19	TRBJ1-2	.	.	CASSDRSPQANYGYTF	TGTGCCAGCTCAGATAGATCTCCCCAAGCTAACTATGGCTACACCTTC
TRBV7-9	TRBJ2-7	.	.	CASSPENQEYEQYF	TGTGCCAGCAGCCCCGAAAACCAAGAGTACGAGCAGTACTTC
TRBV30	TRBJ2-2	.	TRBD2	CAWSVRGGSGTGELFF	TGTGCCTGGAGTGTACGAGGCGGGAGTGGGACCGGGGAGCTGTTTTTT
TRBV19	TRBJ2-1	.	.	CASSIPKGPSGFYNEQFF	TGTGCCAGTAGTATTCCCAAAGGGCCGAGTGGGTTCTACAATGAGCAGTTCTTC
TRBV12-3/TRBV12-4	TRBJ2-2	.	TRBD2	CASSFSGRAGELFF	TGTGCCAGCAGTTTCTCAGGGAGGGCCGGGGAGCTGTTTTTT
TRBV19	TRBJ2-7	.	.	CASSIGHEQYF	TGTGCCAGTAGTATCGGCCACGAGCAGTACTTC
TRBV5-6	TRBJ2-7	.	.	CASSLRVRGLTYEQYF	TGTGCCAGCAGCTTGCGAGTCCGGGGTTTAACCTACGAGCAGTACTTC
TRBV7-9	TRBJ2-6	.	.	CASSPEMGAGANVLTF	TGTGCCAGCAGCCCTGAGATGGGGGCCGGGGCCAACGTCCTGACTTTC
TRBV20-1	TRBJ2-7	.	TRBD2	CSARGPTSIYEQYF	TGCAGTGCTAGAGGCCCGACTAGCATCTACGAGCAGTACTTC
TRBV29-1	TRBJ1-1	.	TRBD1	CSSEGGQGKTEAFF	TGCAGCTCCGAAGGGGGACAGGGAAAAACTGAAGCTTTCTTT
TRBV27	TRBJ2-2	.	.	CASSPRVYGTGELFF	TGTGCCAGCAGCCCCAGGGTGTACGGAACCGGGGAGCTGTTTTTT
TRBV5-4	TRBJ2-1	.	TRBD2	CASSVKRERMSYEQFF	TGTGCCAGCAGCGTAAAGCGGGAGAGGATGAGCTATGAGCAGTTCTTC
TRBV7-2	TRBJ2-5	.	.	CASSLLTLLQETQYF	TGTGCCAGCAGCTTATTAACCCTACTACAAGAGACCCAGTACTTC
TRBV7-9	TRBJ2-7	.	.	CASSLGRTGATYEQYF	TGTGCCAGCAGCTTAGGCAGAACGGGAGCAACCTACGAGCAGTACTTC
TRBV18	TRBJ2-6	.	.	CASSPRVGRGSGANVLTF	TGTGCCAGCTCACCACGGGTCGGACGAGGTTCTGGGGCCAACGTCCTGACTTTC
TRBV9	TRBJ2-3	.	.	CASSANTATDTQYF	TGTGCCAGCAGCGCGAATACCGCCACAGATACGCAGTATTTT
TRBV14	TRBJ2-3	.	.	CASSQDVGWDTQYF	TGTGCCAGCAGCCAAGATGTTGGATGGGATACGCAGTATTTT
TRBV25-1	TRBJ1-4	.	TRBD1	CASSGRDRGNEKLFF	TGTGCCAGCAGTGGCCGGGACAGGGGTAATGAAAAACTGTTTTTT
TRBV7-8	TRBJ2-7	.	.	CASSLGGLRSPSYEQYF	TGTGCCAGCAGTTTGGGGGGTCTACGGAGCCCTTCCTACGAGCAGTACTTC
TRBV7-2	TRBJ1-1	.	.	CASSLAFRNTEAFF	TGTGCCAGCAGCTTAGCGTTCAGAAACACTGAAGCTTTCTTT
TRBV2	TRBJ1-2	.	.	CGRAAANYGYTF	TGTGGACGGGCAGCAGCTAACTATGGCTACACCTTC